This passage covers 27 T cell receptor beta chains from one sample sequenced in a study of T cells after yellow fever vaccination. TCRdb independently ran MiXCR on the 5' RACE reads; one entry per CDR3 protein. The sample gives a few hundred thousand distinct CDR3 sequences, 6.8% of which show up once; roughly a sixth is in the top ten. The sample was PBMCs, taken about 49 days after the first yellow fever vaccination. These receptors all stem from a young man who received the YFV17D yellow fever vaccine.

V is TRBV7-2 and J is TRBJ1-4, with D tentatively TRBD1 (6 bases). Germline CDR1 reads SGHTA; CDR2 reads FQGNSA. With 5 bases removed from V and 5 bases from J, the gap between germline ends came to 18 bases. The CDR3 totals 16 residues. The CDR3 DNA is TGTGCCAGCAGCCTCGAGCCACAGGGCGCGAATGAAAAACTGTTTTTT. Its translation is CASSLEPQGANEKLFF.

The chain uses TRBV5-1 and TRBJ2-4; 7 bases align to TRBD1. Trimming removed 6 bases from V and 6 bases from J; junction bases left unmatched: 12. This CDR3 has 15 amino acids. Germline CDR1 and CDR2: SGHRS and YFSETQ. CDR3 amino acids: CASTDLGQSGNIQYF. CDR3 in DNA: TGCGCCAGCACAGACCTGGGACAGAGCGGAAACATTCAGTACTTC.

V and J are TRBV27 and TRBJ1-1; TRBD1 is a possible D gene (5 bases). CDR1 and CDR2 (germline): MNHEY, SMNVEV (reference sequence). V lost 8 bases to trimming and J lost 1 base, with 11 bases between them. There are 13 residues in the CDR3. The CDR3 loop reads CASGTQGNTEAFF. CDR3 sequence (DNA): TGTGCCAGCGGTACCCAGGGGAACACTGAAGCTTTCTTT.

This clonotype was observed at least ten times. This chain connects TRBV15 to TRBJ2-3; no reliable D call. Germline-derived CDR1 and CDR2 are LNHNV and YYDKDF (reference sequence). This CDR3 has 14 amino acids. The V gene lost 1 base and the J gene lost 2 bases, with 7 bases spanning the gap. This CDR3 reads CATSRAVTTDTQYF. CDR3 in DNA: TGTGCCACCAGCAGAGCGGTGACCACAGATACGCAGTATTTT.

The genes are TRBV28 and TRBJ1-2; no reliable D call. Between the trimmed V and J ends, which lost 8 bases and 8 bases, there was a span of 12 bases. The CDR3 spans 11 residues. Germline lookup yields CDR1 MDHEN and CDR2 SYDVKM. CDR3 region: CASYSRGGYTF. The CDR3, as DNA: TGTGCCAGCTACTCCCGTGGAGGCTACACCTTC.

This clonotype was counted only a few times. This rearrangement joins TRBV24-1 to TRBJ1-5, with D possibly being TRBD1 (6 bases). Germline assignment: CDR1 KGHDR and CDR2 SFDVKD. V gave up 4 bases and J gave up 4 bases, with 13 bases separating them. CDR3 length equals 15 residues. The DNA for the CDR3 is TGTGCCACCAGTGACGGAGGGACACGGAATCAGCCCCAGCATTTT. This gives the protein CATSDGGTRNQPQHF.

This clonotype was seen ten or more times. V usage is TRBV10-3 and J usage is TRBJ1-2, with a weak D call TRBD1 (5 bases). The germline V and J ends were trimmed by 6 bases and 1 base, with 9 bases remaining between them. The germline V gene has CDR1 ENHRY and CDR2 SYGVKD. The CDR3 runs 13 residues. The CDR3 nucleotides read TGTGCCATCAGGGGGACTGATAACTATGGCTACACCTTC. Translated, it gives CAIRGTDNYGYTF.

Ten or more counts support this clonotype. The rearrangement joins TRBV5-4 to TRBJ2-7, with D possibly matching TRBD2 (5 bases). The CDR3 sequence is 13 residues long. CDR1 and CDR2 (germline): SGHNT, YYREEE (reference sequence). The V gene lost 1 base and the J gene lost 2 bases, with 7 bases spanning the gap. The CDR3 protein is CASSLTGTYEQYF. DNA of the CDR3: TGTGCCAGCAGCTTGACGGGGACCTACGAGCAGTACTTC.

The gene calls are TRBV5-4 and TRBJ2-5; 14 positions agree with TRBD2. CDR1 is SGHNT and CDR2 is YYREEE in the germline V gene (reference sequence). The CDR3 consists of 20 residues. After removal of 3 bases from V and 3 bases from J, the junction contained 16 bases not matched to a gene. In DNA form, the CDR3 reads TGTGCCAGCAGCTATCTCTTACCGGGACTAGCGGGGGAAAGTAAAGAGACCCAGTACTTC. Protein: CASSYLLPGLAGESKETQYF. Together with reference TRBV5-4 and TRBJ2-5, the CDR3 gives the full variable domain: ETGVTQSPTHLIKTRGQQVTLRCSSQSGHNTVSWYQQALGQGPQFIFQYYREEENGRGNFPPRFSGLQFPNYSSELNVNALELDDSALYLCASSYLLPGLAGESKETQYFGPGTRLLVL.

CDR3 residues: CSATVKRDVTKETQYF. The DNA for the CDR3 is TGCAGTGCTACCGTGAAGAGGGACGTAACTAAAGAGACCCAGTACTTC. This chain joins TRBV20-1 and TRBJ2-5, with D perhaps assigned TRBD1 or TRBD2 (5 bases each). This CDR3 is 16 amino acids long. Germline V gene lookup returns CDR1 DFQATT and CDR2 SNEGSKA (reference sequence). With 4 bases removed from V and 3 bases from J, the gap between germline ends came to 21 bases.

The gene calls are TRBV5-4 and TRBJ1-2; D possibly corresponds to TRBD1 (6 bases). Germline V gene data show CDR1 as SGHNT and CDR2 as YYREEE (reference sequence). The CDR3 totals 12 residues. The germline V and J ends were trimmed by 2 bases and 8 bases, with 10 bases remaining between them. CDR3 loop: CASSLQGTGYTF. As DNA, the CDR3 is TGTGCCAGCAGCTTACAGGGAACCGGCTACACCTTC.

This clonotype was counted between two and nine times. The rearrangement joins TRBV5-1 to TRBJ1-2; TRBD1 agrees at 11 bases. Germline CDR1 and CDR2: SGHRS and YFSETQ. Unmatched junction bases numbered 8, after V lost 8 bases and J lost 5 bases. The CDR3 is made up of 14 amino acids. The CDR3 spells CARKWTGGEYGYTF. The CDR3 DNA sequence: TGCGCCAGGAAATGGACAGGGGGCGAGTATGGCTACACCTTC.

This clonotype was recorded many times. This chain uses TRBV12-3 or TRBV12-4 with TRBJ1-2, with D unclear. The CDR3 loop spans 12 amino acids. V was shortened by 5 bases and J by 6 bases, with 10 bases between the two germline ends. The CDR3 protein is CASSRDIHGYTF. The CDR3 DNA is TGTGCCAGCAGTCGGGATATTCATGGCTACACCTTC.

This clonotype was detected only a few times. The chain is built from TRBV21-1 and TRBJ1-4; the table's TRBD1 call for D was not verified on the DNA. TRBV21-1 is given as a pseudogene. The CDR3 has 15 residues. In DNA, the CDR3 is TGTGCCAGCAGCAAAGCTATCGGGGGTCGGAGGAAACTGTTTTTT. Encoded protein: CASSKAIGGRRKLFF.

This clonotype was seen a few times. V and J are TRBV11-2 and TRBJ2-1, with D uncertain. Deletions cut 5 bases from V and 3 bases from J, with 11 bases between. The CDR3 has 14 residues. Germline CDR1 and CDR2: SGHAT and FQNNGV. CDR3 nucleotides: TGTGCCAGCAGCCTAACGAGGTACTACAATGAGCAGTTCTTC. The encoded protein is CASSLTRYYNEQFF.

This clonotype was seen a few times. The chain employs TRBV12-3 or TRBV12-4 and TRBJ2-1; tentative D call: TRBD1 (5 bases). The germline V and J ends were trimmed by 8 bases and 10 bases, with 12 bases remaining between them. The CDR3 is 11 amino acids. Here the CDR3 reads CASLGLREQFF. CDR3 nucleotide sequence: TGTGCCAGCCTGGGGCTTAGGGAGCAGTTCTTC.

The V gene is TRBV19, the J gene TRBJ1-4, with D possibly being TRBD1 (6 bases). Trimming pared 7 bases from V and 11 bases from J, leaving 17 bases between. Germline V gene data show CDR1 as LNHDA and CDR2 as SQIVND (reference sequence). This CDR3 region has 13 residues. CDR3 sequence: CASNLGQRGKLFF. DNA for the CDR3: TGTGCCAGTAACCTTGGACAGCGTGGGAAACTGTTTTTT.

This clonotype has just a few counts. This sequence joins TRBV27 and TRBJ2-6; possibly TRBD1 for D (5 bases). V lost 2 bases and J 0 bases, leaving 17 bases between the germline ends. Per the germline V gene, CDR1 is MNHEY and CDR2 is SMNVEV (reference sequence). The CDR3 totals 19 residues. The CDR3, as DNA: TGTGCCAGCAGTTTAAAATGGTCAGGGCACCACTCTGGGGCCAACGTCCTGACTTTC. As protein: CASSLKWSGHHSGANVLTF.

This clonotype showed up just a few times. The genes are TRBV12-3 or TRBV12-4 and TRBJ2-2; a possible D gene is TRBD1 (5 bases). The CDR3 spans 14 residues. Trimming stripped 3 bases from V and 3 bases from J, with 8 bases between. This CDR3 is CASSFTGDTGELFF. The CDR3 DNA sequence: TGTGCCAGCAGTTTCACAGGAGACACCGGGGAGCTGTTTTTT.

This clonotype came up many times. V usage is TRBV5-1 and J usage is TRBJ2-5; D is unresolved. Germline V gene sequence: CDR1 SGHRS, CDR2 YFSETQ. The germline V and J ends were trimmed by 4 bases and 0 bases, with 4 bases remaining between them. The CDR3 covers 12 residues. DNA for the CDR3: TGCGCCAGCAGCCAGTACCAAGAGACCCAGTACTTC. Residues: CASSQYQETQYF.

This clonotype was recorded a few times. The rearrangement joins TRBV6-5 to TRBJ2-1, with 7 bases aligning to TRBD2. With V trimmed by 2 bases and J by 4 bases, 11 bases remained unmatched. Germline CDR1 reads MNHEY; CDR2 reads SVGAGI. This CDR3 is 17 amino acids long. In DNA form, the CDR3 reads TGTGCCAGCAGTTACGGGCTTGGCGGGGGACTATACAATGAGCAGTTCTTC. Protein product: CASSYGLGGGLYNEQFF.

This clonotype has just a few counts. Here the CDR3 reads CASSYSARGSSYEQYF. The CDR3 coding sequence is TGTGCCAGCAGTTACTCGGCCAGGGGGAGCTCCTACGAGCAGTACTTC. This chain connects TRBV6-2 or TRBV6-3 to TRBJ2-7; the match to TRBD1 covers 7 bases. Looked up from germline, CDR1 is MNHEY and CDR2 is SVGEGT. This CDR3 has 16 residues. Unmatched junction bases numbered 5, after V lost 0 bases and J lost 0 bases.

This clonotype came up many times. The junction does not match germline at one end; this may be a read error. CDR3 nucleotides: TGTGCTAGCAGCCGAGCGGGGGCAGACAATGAGCAGTTCTTC. The encoded protein is CASSRAGADNEQFF. The genes are TRBV7-7 and TRBJ2-1; 8 bases align to TRBD2. The CDR3 totals 14 residues. In germline, CDR1 is SSHAT, CDR2 FNYEAQ (reference sequence).

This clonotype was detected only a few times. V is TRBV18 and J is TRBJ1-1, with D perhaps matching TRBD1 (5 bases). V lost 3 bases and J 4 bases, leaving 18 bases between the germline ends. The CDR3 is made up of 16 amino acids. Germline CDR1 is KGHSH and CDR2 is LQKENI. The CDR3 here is CASSPIYAREGTEAFF. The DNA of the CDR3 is TGTGCCAGCTCACCTATCTACGCCAGGGAAGGCACTGAAGCTTTCTTT.

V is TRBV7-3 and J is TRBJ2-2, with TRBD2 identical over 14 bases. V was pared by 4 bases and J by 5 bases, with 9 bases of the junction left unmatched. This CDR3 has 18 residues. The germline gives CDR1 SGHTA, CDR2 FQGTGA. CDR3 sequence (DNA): TGTGCCAGCAGCTCCCGAGGGACTAGCGGGGGAATTACCGGGGAGCTGTTTTTT. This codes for CASSSRGTSGGITGELFF.

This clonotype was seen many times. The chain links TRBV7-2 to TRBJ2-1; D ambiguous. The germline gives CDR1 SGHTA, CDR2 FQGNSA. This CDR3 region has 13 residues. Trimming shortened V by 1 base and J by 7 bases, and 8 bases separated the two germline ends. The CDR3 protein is CASSLEAENEQFF. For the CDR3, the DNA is TGTGCCAGCAGCTTAGAGGCGGAAAATGAGCAGTTCTTC.

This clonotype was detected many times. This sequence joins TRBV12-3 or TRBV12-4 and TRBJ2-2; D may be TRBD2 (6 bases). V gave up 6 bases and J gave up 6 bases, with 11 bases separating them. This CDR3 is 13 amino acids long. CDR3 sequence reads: CASSPGGSGELFF. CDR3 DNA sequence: TGTGCCAGCAGCCCTGGGGGGTCCGGGGAGCTGTTTTTT.